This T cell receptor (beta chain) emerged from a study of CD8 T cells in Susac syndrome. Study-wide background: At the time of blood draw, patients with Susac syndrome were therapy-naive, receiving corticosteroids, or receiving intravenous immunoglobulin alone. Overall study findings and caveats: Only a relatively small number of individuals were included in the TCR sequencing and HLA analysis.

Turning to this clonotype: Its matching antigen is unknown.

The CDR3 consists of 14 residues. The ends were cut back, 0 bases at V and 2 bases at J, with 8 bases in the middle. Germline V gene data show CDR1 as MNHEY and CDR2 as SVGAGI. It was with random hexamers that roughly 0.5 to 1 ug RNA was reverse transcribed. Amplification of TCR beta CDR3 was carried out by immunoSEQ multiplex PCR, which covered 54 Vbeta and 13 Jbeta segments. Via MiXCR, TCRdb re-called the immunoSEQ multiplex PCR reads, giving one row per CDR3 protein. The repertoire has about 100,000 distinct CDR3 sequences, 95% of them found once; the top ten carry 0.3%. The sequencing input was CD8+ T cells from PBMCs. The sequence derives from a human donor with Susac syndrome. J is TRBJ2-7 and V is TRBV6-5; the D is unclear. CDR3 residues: CASSYSDGPYEQYF. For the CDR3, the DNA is TGTGCCAGCAGTTACTCGGACGGACCCTACGAGCAGTACTTC.